This T cell receptor (beta chain) appears in the sequencing data of a study of blood T cell repertoires in COVID-19. Looking at the study overall: Samples taken during acute and convalescent COVID-19 were collected in the United States, Italy and Spain. Nucleic acid was either cDNA or gDNA, and it came from T cells, B-cell-depleted T cells, or PBMCs.

Germline assignment: CDR1 MGHDK and CDR2 SYGVNS. This CDR3 has 14 residues. Original analysis: Amplification with reference gene primers provided the estimates of nucleated cell counts. Repertoires were generated with immunoSEQ multiplex PCR, while TCRdb's copy carries only in-frame clones and drops some. V and J calls and clone size are those listed in that table; D and trimming were worked out from the DNA. The table shows more than 140,000 clones, with 84% occurring only once. On this clone: One end of the junction varies from germline; a read error may be responsible.

What was sequenced was peripheral blood. The clonotype originates from a woman between 50 and 59 years old in a cohort sampled during active or convalescent COVID-19. The chain employs TRBV25-1 and TRBJ1-1, with D unclear. For the CDR3, the DNA is TGTGCCAGCAATGAACAGTTGCCGAACACTGAAGCTTTCTTT. Its translation: CASNEQLPNTEAFF.